These T cell receptor beta chains were read from a single sample in a study of blood T cell repertoires in COVID-19. Profiling relied on immunoSEQ multiplex PCR, and the TCRdb table lists in-frame clones only, not all of them. The sample contains roughly 250,000 clones, 87% of which appear only once. Input material: PBMCs or T cells enriched from blood (not recorded which). Every receptor here comes from a woman in her 30s with acute COVID-19. CDR3s include the opening cysteine and the closing phenylalanine or tryptophan. The D gene is left open where the match is weak.

d_call j_call v_call cdr3_aa
NA TRBJ1-3 TRBV5-1 CASSLYYGSGNTIYF
TRBD2 TRBJ2-1 TRBV30 CAWRISGGSYEQFF
NA TRBJ1-1 TRBV4-1 CASSQDRRGPTEAFF
NA TRBJ1-4 TRBV7-6 CASSLLSNEKLFF
NA TRBJ2-1 TRBV19 CASSTINDEQFF
TRBD1 TRBJ2-7 TRBV19 CASTDRDGYEQYF
NA TRBJ2-2 TRBV27 CASSFQTGNTGELFF
NA TRBJ1-4 TRBV14 CASSQTGSAEKLFF
TRBD2 TRBJ2-1 TRBV5-1 CASSWLAGGTNEQFF
NA TRBJ1-5 TRBV12-5 CASGFPSQPQHF
NA TRBJ1-2 TRBV25-1 CASSDLVRAYGYTF
TRBD1 TRBJ1-5 TRBV25-1 CASPAGGSQPQHF
TRBD1 TRBJ1-1 TRBV9 CASSGSGTGTVSNTEAFF
NA TRBJ2-1 TRBV21-1 CASSNPPAGASYNEQFF
NA TRBJ1-5 TRBV7-2 CASSFFQNQPQHF
TRBD1 TRBJ1-2 TRBV3-1/TRBV3-2 CASSGQGPYGYTF
TRBD1 TRBJ1-5 TRBV10-2 CASSEGVAGGYQPQHF
NA TRBJ1-5 TRBV7-2 CASSLGSRGSQPQHF
TRBD1 TRBJ2-7 TRBV4-2 CASSQENSGQAFHEQYF
NA TRBJ2-3 TRBV4-3 CASSQGGGAPDTQYF
TRBD1 TRBJ1-2 TRBV27 CASRTGVTYGYTF
NA TRBJ1-1 TRBV16 CASSQESGMNTEAFF
TRBD1 TRBJ1-2 TRBV7-9 CASTSPRDSYGYTF
NA TRBJ1-2 TRBV7-9 CASSFIADNYGYTF
TRBD1 TRBJ1-1 TRBV16 CASSPRTGPDLNTEAFF
TRBD1 TRBJ1-2 TRBV27 CASSWTGGNYGYTF
TRBD1 TRBJ1-2 TRBV18 CASSPTDRGYGYTF
NA TRBJ1-2 TRBV7-9 CASSSQGDGYTF
NA TRBJ2-6 TRBV25-1 CASSEGGAGANVLTF
NA TRBJ1-5 TRBV2 CASSLDSFNQPQHF
NA TRBJ1-1 TRBV10-2 CASSESDRRIAFF
TRBD1 TRBJ2-7 TRBV6-2/TRBV6-3 CASSVTAGTGYEQYF
NA TRBJ2-7 TRBV27 CASSLSRRDGEQYF
TRBD1 TRBJ2-5 TRBV27 CASSHDRDETQYF
NA TRBJ2-3 TRBV4-3 CASSPEGARTDTQYF
TRBD1 TRBJ2-5 TRBV15 CATSGGTGTGTLTQYF
NA TRBJ1-2 TRBV6-5 CASSYSSGFYGYTF